This T cell receptor (beta chain) was found in a study of long-term antiretroviral therapy in people with HIV. The assay used was immunoSEQ (version v3.0), run at survey level. Per sample, sequencing targeted roughly 40,000-55,000 T-cell genomes. Profiled with immunoSEQ multiplex PCR; TCRdb holds only in-frame clones, not every one. Seen here are under 25,000 clones, 75% to 90% observed once, and the top ten hold about 10%. CDR1 and CDR2 (germline): SGHKS, YYEKEE (reference sequence). The CDR3 runs 15 residues. V was trimmed by 1 base and J by 1 base, leaving 12 bases between them. Each HIV-infected participant was given treatment in the United States.

The V call is TRBV5-5, the J call TRBJ2-7, with D maybe TRBD2 (6 bases). Material: unsorted PBMCs, obtained 0.2 years after starting antiretroviral therapy. The TCR was taken from a woman in her 40s with HIV. This CDR3 reads CASSLRQAGSYEQYF. CDR3 in DNA: TGTGCCAGCAGCTTGCGTCAGGCGGGGTCCTACGAGCAGTACTTC.